The clone carrying this TCR beta chain was detected ten times or more. Its matching antigen is unknown. The sample is drawn from a study of CD8 T cells in ankylosing spondylitis. Study-level findings and limits: Disease-linked clones, CD8+, were relatively rare in peripheral blood. It appeared that ankylosing spondylitis blood was characterized by a TCR beta motif of about eight highly homologous variants. It was reported that disease-linked clones were significantly enriched in matched ankylosing spondylitis synovial fluid.

With molecular barcodes, quantitative 5'-RACE was used to make the TCR beta libraries. TCRdb used MiXCR to reprocess the 5' RACE reads, holding one entry per CDR3 protein. The sample shows some 220,000 distinct CDR3 sequences, under 12% of them seen only once. Sequenced: blood, either unsorted or a sorted T cell fraction (not recorded which). The receptor's source is a male donor with ankylosing spondylitis or in good health (not recorded which).

The CDR3 DNA reads as TGCAGTGCACCGACTAGCGGGGGACCTGGGAATGAGCAGTTCTTC. Protein product: CSAPTSGGPGNEQFF. The rearrangement joins TRBV20-1 to TRBJ2-1; TRBD2 agrees at 12 bases. CDR3 length equals 15 residues. The V gene end was trimmed by 6 bases and the J gene end by 7 bases; junction bases not matched to a gene: 10. Germline CDR1 reads DFQATT; CDR2 reads SNEGSKA (reference sequence).